Listed here are 3 T cell receptor beta chains from one sample, sequenced in a study of control samples from healthy donors and cancer patients. The table came from immunoSEQ multiplex PCR; TCRdb's copy has only in-frame clones and leaves some out. There are about 75,000 clones in the sample; about 93% occur only once, and more than 5.5% lies in the top ten. The material sequenced was blood. Every receptor here comes from a woman aged 35 to 49 in good health.

This sequence joins TRBV5-1 and TRBJ2-1; possible D gene TRBD1, 7 bases. V shed 2 bases and J shed 3 bases, with 12 bases lying between them. The CDR3 totals 15 residues. Germline V CDR1 and CDR2: SGHRS, YFSETQ. The CDR3 DNA reads TGCGCCAGCAGCTTAACAGGGGAGGTCTACAATGAGCAGTTCTTC. As protein: CASSLTGEVYNEQFF.

The chain employs TRBV4-3 and TRBJ2-7; D is perhaps TRBD2 (6 bases). Trimming took 1 base from V and 4 from J, leaving 14 bases between them. This CDR3 comprises 15 residues. Germline CDR1 and CDR2: LGHNA and YSLEER. The DNA for the CDR3 is TGCGCCAGCAGCCAAGGGAGCGGGTACCGTTACGAGCAGTACTTC. This gives the protein CASSQGSGYRYEQYF.

The chain couples TRBV5-1 to TRBJ1-2; 8 bases match TRBD1. The germline V gene encodes CDR1 SGHRS and CDR2 YFSETQ. This CDR3 spans 14 amino acids. The J segment lost 4 bases and the V segment lost 0 bases, leaving 2 bases of the junction unmatched. The CDR3 sequence is CASSLGGQAYGYTF. The CDR3 bases are TGCGCCAGCAGCTTGGGGGGACAGGCCTATGGCTACACCTTC.